This T cell receptor (beta chain) was documented in a study of identical twins. The germline V gene encodes CDR1 SGHRS and CDR2 YFSETQ. The length of the CDR3 is 15 residues. V lost 4 bases and J 0 bases, leaving 13 bases between the germline ends. This clonotype has at least ten counts. A single record per CDR3 protein comes from TCRdb applying MiXCR to the 5' RACE reads. The repertoire includes 690,000 or so distinct CDR3 sequences, less than 10% of them detected once, and 0.85% to 1% sits in the top ten. This sample also appeared in a second study, on yellow fever vaccine responses in identical twins.

Sequencing used PBMCs. The TCR comes from a woman aged 18-29 years in good health. The rearrangement links TRBV5-1 to TRBJ1-1; the D is unclear. The CDR3 region has the DNA TGCGCCAGCAGCCCGGACGCGGGTTTGAACACTGAAGCTTTCTTT. Amino acid sequence: CASSPDAGLNTEAFF.